This TCR beta chain stems from a study of T cell repertoires in ileal Crohn's disease. At the level of the study: Operated complications were stricturing disease (61%) and penetrating disease (39%). Study-wide results and caveats: Compared with non-smokers, active smokers at surgery showed more clonal expansions. Every patient over 26.8% clonality showed endoscopic recurrence. Postoperative endoscopy occurred within one year, median about 7.3 months.

As to time point: neoterminal ileum biopsy at postoperative endoscopy, about 6 months after surgery. This clone was recorded a few times. Its antigen is currently unknown. TCRdb's table, derived via immunoSEQ multiplex PCR, lists solely in-frame clones and lacks some. The table records approximately 13,000 clones, over 75% of them present only once. This TCR came from an adult with Crohn's disease. The specimen was ileal tissue.

The CDR3 reads CASSPRASSEQFF. The CDR3 DNA reads TGTGCCAGCAGTCCGAGGGCCAGTTCTGAGCAGTTCTTC. The chain carries TRBV27 and TRBJ2-1, with D maybe TRBD2 (5 bases). CDR3 size: 13 residues. Germline CDR1 is MNHEY and CDR2 is SMNVEV (reference sequence). Trimming removed 5 bases at V and 9 bases at J, with 14 bases between.